A selection of T cell receptor beta chains follows, all from one sample in a study of identical twins. TCRdb redid the calling of the 5' RACE reads with MiXCR, one entry per CDR3 protein. The sample contains about 530,000 distinct CDR3 sequences, about 20% of which appear only once. These data are also associated with another study on yellow fever vaccine responses in identical twins.

Sequences were obtained from CD4+ T cells sorted from blood. These receptors were obtained from a woman aged 18-30 years in good health. Each CDR3 is given with its conserved first and last residue. D genes are given only for firm matches. Not every row has a clone size; where given, it reads once, few, many or a size class.

d_call: TRBD2; clone_size: .; j_call: TRBJ2-3; v_call: TRBV10-2; cdr3_nt: TGCGCCAGCAGAACTAGCGGGGTAAACACAGATACGCAGTATTTT; cdr3_aa: CASRTSGVNTDTQYF
d_call: .; clone_size: few; j_call: TRBJ2-3; v_call: TRBV27; cdr3_nt: TGTGCCAGCAGGGGGGGGGCATTGCTATCTAGCACAGATACGCAGTATTTT; cdr3_aa: CASRGGALLSSTDTQYF
d_call: .; clone_size: .; j_call: TRBJ1-6; v_call: TRBV27; cdr3_nt: TGTGCCAGCGCTAACCAGGCGCCATATAATTCACCCCTCCACTTT; cdr3_aa: CASANQAPYNSPLHF
d_call: .; clone_size: .; j_call: TRBJ2-7; v_call: TRBV12-3/TRBV12-4; cdr3_nt: TGTGCCAGCAGTTTTTCAGGGCTAGCTCCTTCCTACGAGCAGTACTTC; cdr3_aa: CASSFSGLAPSYEQYF
d_call: TRBD2; clone_size: few; j_call: TRBJ2-1; v_call: TRBV7-9; cdr3_nt: TGTGCCAGCAGCTTAGGGCCTAGCGGGGGGCTCGGGGAGCAGTTCTTC; cdr3_aa: CASSLGPSGGLGEQFF
d_call: TRBD1; clone_size: once; j_call: TRBJ2-1; v_call: TRBV6-5; cdr3_nt: TGTGCCAGCAGTTACTCGAGGCAGGGGGCCTACAATGAGCAGTTCTTC; cdr3_aa: CASSYSRQGAYNEQFF
d_call: .; clone_size: .; j_call: TRBJ1-5; v_call: TRBV6-5; cdr3_nt: TGTGCCAGCAGTTATGTGGGGAATCAGCCCCAGCATTTT; cdr3_aa: CASSYVGNQPQHF
d_call: .; clone_size: .; j_call: TRBJ2-1; v_call: TRBV11-2; cdr3_nt: TGTGCCAGCAGCATGACAGACAGGCCCAGTTCCTACAATGAGCAGTTCTTC; cdr3_aa: CASSMTDRPSSYNEQFF
d_call: TRBD1; clone_size: .; j_call: TRBJ2-1; v_call: TRBV10-3; cdr3_nt: TGTGCCACCTCGGCGACAGGGTCAAGACTACCCCCAGGATACAATGAGCAGTTCTTC; cdr3_aa: CATSATGSRLPPGYNEQFF
d_call: .; clone_size: .; j_call: TRBJ2-3; v_call: TRBV5-1; cdr3_nt: TGCGCCAGCAGCTTGGTGGGGGCTACGCAGTATTTT; cdr3_aa: CASSLVGATQYF
d_call: .; clone_size: many; j_call: TRBJ2-2; v_call: TRBV7-2; cdr3_nt: TGTGCCAGCAGCCCATGGGGGACACCTCACACCGGGGAGCTGTTTTTT; cdr3_aa: CASSPWGTPHTGELFF
d_call: .; clone_size: few; j_call: TRBJ2-2; v_call: TRBV12-3/TRBV12-4; cdr3_nt: TGTGCCAGCAGTTTTGACAGAAGCACCGGGGAGCTGTTTTTT; cdr3_aa: CASSFDRSTGELFF
d_call: .; clone_size: few; j_call: TRBJ1-2; v_call: TRBV15; cdr3_nt: TGTGCCACCAGCAGAGGAGGGCTTGACTATGGCTACACCTTC; cdr3_aa: CATSRGGLDYGYTF
d_call: .; clone_size: .; j_call: TRBJ2-2; v_call: TRBV28; cdr3_nt: TGTGCCAGCATCTCCGGAAACACCGGGGAGCTGTTTTTT; cdr3_aa: CASISGNTGELFF
d_call: TRBD2; clone_size: .; j_call: TRBJ2-1; v_call: TRBV28; cdr3_nt: TGTGCCAGCAGTTTAGTGGCGGGGGGCAGGTACAATGAGCAGTTCTTC; cdr3_aa: CASSLVAGGRYNEQFF
d_call: TRBD2; clone_size: .; j_call: TRBJ2-3; v_call: TRBV12-3/TRBV12-4; cdr3_nt: TGTGCCAGCACCCTGGGGGGGGGAGGGAGAGATACGCAGTATTTT; cdr3_aa: CASTLGGGGRDTQYF
d_call: TRBD1; clone_size: .; j_call: TRBJ1-5; v_call: TRBV12-3/TRBV12-4; cdr3_nt: TGTGCCAGCAGTGGGACAGGCAGCCGCCAGCATTTT; cdr3_aa: CASSGTGSRQHF
d_call: .; clone_size: once; j_call: TRBJ1-5; v_call: TRBV20-1; cdr3_nt: TGCAGTGCTAGAACGGCGACAGGCTATCAGCCCCAGCATTTT; cdr3_aa: CSARTATGYQPQHF
d_call: TRBD2; clone_size: few; j_call: TRBJ2-3; v_call: TRBV27; cdr3_nt: TGTGCCAGCAGTTCCCTCGGAACCGGGACTAGACAGCAGTATTTT; cdr3_aa: CASSSLGTGTRQQYF
d_call: TRBD1; clone_size: .; j_call: TRBJ2-6; v_call: TRBV5-1; cdr3_nt: TGCGCCAGCAGCTTATCCCGGGACAGGGCTGGGGCCAACGTCCTGACTTTC; cdr3_aa: CASSLSRDRAGANVLTF
d_call: TRBD2; clone_size: few; j_call: TRBJ2-7; v_call: TRBV7-2; cdr3_nt: TGTGCCAGCAGCCCCCCGGGACTAGCGGGGAATTACTTC; cdr3_aa: CASSPPGLAGNYF
d_call: .; clone_size: few; j_call: TRBJ1-2; v_call: TRBV7-9; cdr3_nt: TGTGCCAGCAGCGTGGGGTCCAACTATGGCTACACCTTC; cdr3_aa: CASSVGSNYGYTF
d_call: TRBD2; clone_size: .; j_call: TRBJ2-7; v_call: TRBV12-3/TRBV12-4; cdr3_nt: TGTGCCAGCAGTTTTACTAGCGGGAGATACGAGCAGTACTTC; cdr3_aa: CASSFTSGRYEQYF
d_call: TRBD2; clone_size: .; j_call: TRBJ2-1; v_call: TRBV7-2; cdr3_nt: TGTGCCAGCAGTAGTGGACTAGCGAGAAATGAGCAGTTCTTC; cdr3_aa: CASSSGLARNEQFF
d_call: .; clone_size: .; j_call: TRBJ2-5; v_call: TRBV10-3; cdr3_nt: TGTGCCATCAGCCAGACAGGAGGAAAAGAGACCCAGTACTTC; cdr3_aa: CAISQTGGKETQYF
d_call: TRBD1; clone_size: .; j_call: TRBJ2-7; v_call: TRBV20-1; cdr3_nt: TGCAGTGCTAGACGGACAGGGGACTACGAGCAGTACTTC; cdr3_aa: CSARRTGDYEQYF
d_call: TRBD1; clone_size: few; j_call: TRBJ1-1; v_call: TRBV12-3/TRBV12-4; cdr3_nt: TGTGCCAGCAACGAAAGGACAGGGATGCTCGCTGAAGCTTTCTTT; cdr3_aa: CASNERTGMLAEAFF
d_call: .; clone_size: .; j_call: TRBJ2-5; v_call: TRBV12-3/TRBV12-4; cdr3_nt: TGTGCCAGCAGCGACCTGGATAGCGATAGAGAGACCCAGTACTTC; cdr3_aa: CASSDLDSDRETQYF
d_call: .; clone_size: .; j_call: TRBJ2-3; v_call: TRBV4-1; cdr3_nt: TGCGCCAGCAGCCAAGGTATAACTGCCCTAAGTCAAGATACGCAGTATTTT; cdr3_aa: CASSQGITALSQDTQYF
d_call: TRBD2; clone_size: .; j_call: TRBJ2-5; v_call: TRBV11-2; cdr3_nt: TGTGCCAGCAGGAAGACTAGCACACACCAAGAGACCCAGTACTTC; cdr3_aa: CASRKTSTHQETQYF
d_call: .; clone_size: .; j_call: TRBJ2-3; v_call: TRBV2; cdr3_nt: TGTGCCAGCAGTCTTGGGACGGACGCGCAGTATTTT; cdr3_aa: CASSLGTDAQYF
d_call: TRBD1; clone_size: few; j_call: TRBJ2-3; v_call: TRBV6-1; cdr3_nt: TGTGCCAGCAGTGAACAGGGGGCAGATACGCAGTATTTT; cdr3_aa: CASSEQGADTQYF
d_call: .; clone_size: many; j_call: TRBJ2-7; v_call: TRBV12-3/TRBV12-4; cdr3_nt: TGTGCCAGCAGCCTAGGACGGAACTCCTACGAGCAGTACTTC; cdr3_aa: CASSLGRNSYEQYF
d_call: TRBD1; clone_size: .; j_call: TRBJ2-2; v_call: TRBV4-1; cdr3_nt: TGCGCCAGCAGCCACCCCGGACAGGGGGTGTGGGGGGAGCTGTTTTTT; cdr3_aa: CASSHPGQGVWGELFF
d_call: .; clone_size: many; j_call: TRBJ1-1; v_call: TRBV11-2; cdr3_nt: TGTGCCAGCAGCTTAAGGGTTCGGTCCAACACTGAAGCTTTCTTT; cdr3_aa: CASSLRVRSNTEAFF
d_call: TRBD2; clone_size: .; j_call: TRBJ2-2; v_call: TRBV20-1; cdr3_nt: TGCAGTGCTAGAGCCCTTGGATCTAGCGGACTTTCGGAGCTGTTTTTT; cdr3_aa: CSARALGSSGLSELFF